Listed here are 11 T cell receptor beta chains from one sample, sequenced in a study of blood T cell repertoires in COVID-19. Using immunoSEQ multiplex PCR, the repertoire was profiled, and TCRdb retains in-frame clones only, with some absent. This table has roughly 17,000 clones, about 87% appearing once. The material sequenced was peripheral blood. These receptors all come from a human donor in a cohort sampled during active COVID-19.

The V gene is TRBV2, the J gene TRBJ2-1; D possibly corresponds to TRBD1 (5 bases). Trimming shortened V by 7 bases and J by 5 bases, and 18 bases separated the two germline ends. The CDR3 spans 15 residues. In germline, CDR1 is SNHLY, CDR2 FYNNEI. The CDR3 protein is CASKDQGLPDNEQFF. Written as DNA, the CDR3 is TGTGCCAGCAAGGACCAGGGCCTGCCAGACAATGAGCAGTTCTTC.

This chain connects TRBV7-2 to TRBJ1-1, with 7 bases aligning to TRBD1. CDR1 SGHTA and CDR2 FQGNSA come from the germline V gene. This CDR3 region has 14 residues. With V trimmed by 4 bases and J by 1 base, 3 bases remained unmatched. Here the CDR3 reads CASSSPGGNTEAFF. DNA of the CDR3: TGTGCCAGCAGCTCCCCAGGGGGGAACACTGAAGCTTTCTTT.

The chain is built from TRBV5-4 and TRBJ2-7; 8 positions match TRBD2. V lost 2 bases and J lost 11; bases outside the gene matches: 6. The germline V gene has CDR1 SGHNT and CDR2 YYREEE (reference sequence). This CDR3 has 12 amino acids. The CDR3: CASSLIAGLEYF. The CDR3 bases are TGTGCCAGCAGCTTAATAGCGGGGTTGGAGTACTTC.

The chain combines TRBV20-1 with TRBJ2-3, with 8 nucleotides matching TRBD2. In germline, CDR1 is DFQATT, CDR2 SNEGSKA (reference sequence). With V trimmed by 3 bases and J by 0 bases, 5 bases remained unmatched. CDR3 length equals 15 residues. As DNA, the CDR3 is TGCAGTGCTAGTTGGCGGGGGGCTAGCACAGATACGCAGTATTTT. Its translation: CSASWRGASTDTQYF.

The rearrangement links TRBV18 to TRBJ2-7; TRBD1 agrees at 9 bases. The CDR3 consists of 15 residues. CDR1 and CDR2 from the germline V gene are KGHSH and LQKENI. The ends lost 4 bases at V and 4 bases at J; junction bases unmatched: 8. The CDR3 here is CASSLGRDRVYEQYF. In DNA form, the CDR3 reads TGTGCCAGCTCACTCGGCCGGGACAGGGTGTACGAGCAGTACTTC. Variable domain in full (rest from reference TRBV18 and TRBJ2-7): NAGVMQNPRHLVRRRGQEARLRCSPMKGHSHVYWYRQLPEEGLKFMVYLQKENIIDESGMPKERFSAEFPKEGPSILRIQQVVRGDSAAYFCASSLGRDRVYEQYFGPGTRLTVT.

The chain links TRBV2 to TRBJ2-5, with TRBD1 matching over 10 bases. The CDR3 spans 14 residues. The ends lost 9 bases at V and 3 bases at J; junction bases unmatched: 7. CDR1 and CDR2 from the germline V gene are SNHLY and FYNNEI. CDR3 residues: CARSGQGLEETQYF. The CDR3 DNA reads as TGTGCCAGGTCGGGACAGGGGTTAGAAGAGACCCAGTACTTC.

This clone was found a few times. This chain joins TRBV5-1 and TRBJ2-5; 9 nucleotides align to TRBD1. The germline CDR1 and CDR2 sequences are SGHRS and YFSETQ. This CDR3 has 14 amino acids. V was pared by 4 bases and J by 5 bases, with 6 bases of the junction left unmatched. Written as DNA, the CDR3 is TGCGCCAGCAGCAAGGGACAGGGTGTGGAGACCCAGTACTTC. As protein: CASSKGQGVETQYF.

The rearrangement uses TRBV5-1 and TRBJ2-1; 10 bases agree with TRBD2. J was trimmed by 5 bases and V by 2 bases; bases with no gene match: 4. The germline CDR1 and CDR2 sequences are SGHRS and YFSETQ. This CDR3 comprises 15 residues. This chain's CDR3 is CASSFGTSVNNEQFF. The CDR3 nucleotides read TGCGCCAGCAGCTTCGGGACTAGCGTCAACAATGAGCAGTTCTTC.

This clone was counted between two and nine times. CDR3 protein: CASSIRTGQGHGELFF. The CDR3 bases are TGTGCCAGTAGTATCCGCACTGGACAGGGGCACGGGGAGCTGTTTTTT. The rearrangement joins TRBV19 to TRBJ2-2; 9 bases line up with TRBD1. Looked up from germline, CDR1 is LNHDA and CDR2 is SQIVND (reference sequence). CDR3 size: 16 residues. Trimming cost V 3 bases and J 7 bases; bases outside gene matches: 9.

The chain is built from TRBV27 and TRBJ1-6; TRBD1 matches at 7 bases. This CDR3 contains 18 residues. Trimming cost V 7 bases and J 7 bases; bases outside gene matches: 19. Germline assignment: CDR1 MNHEY and CDR2 SMNVEV (reference sequence). As DNA, the CDR3 is TGTGCCAGCAATCCTGGGCAGGGGGAACCGATGGGGAATTCACCCCTCCACTTT. As protein: CASNPGQGEPMGNSPLHF.

V and J are TRBV6-5 and TRBJ1-2; maybe TRBD1 (5 bases). Trimming shortened V by 6 bases and J by 6 bases, and 20 bases separated the two germline ends. The CDR3 covers 15 residues. The germline gives CDR1 MNHEY, CDR2 SVGAGI. The CDR3 spells CASSPSQGGFDGYTF. CDR3 DNA sequence: TGTGCCAGCAGCCCCTCCCAGGGTGGGTTCGATGGCTACACCTTC.